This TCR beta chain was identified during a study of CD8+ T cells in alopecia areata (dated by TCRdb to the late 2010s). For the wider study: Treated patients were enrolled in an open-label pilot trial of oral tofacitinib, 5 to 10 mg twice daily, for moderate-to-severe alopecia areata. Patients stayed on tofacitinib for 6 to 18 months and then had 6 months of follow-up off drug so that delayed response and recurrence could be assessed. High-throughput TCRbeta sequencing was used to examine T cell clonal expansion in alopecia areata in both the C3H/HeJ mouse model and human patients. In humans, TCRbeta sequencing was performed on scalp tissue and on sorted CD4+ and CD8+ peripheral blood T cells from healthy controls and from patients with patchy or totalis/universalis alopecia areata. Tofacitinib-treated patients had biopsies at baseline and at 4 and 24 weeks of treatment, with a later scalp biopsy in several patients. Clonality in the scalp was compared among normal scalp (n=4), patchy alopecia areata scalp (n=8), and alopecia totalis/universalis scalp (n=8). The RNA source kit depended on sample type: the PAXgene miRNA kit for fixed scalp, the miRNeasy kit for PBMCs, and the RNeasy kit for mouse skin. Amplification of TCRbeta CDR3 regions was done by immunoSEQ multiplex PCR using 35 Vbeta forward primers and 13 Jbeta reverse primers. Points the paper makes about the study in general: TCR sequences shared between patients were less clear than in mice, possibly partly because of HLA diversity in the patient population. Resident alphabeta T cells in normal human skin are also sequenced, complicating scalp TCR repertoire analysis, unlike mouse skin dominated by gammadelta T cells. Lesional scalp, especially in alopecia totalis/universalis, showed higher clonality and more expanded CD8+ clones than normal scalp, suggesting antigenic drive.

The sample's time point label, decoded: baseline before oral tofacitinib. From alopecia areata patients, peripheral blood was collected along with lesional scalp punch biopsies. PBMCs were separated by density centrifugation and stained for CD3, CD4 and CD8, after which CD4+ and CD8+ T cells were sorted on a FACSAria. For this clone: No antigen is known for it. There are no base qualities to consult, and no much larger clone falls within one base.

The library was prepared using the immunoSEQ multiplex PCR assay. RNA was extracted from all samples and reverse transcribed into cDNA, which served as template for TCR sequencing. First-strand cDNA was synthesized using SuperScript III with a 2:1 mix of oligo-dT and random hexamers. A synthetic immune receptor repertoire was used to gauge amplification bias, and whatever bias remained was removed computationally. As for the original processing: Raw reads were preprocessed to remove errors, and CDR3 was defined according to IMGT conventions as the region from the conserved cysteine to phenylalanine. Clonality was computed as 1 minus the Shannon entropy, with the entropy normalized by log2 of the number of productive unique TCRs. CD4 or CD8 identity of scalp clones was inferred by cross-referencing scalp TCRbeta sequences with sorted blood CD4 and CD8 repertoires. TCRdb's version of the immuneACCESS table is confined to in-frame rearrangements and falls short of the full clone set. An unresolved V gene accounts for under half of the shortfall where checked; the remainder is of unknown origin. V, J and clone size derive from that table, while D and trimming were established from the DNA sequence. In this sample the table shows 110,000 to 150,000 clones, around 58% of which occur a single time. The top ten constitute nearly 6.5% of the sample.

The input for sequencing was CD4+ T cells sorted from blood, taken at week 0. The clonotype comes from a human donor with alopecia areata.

CDR3 loop: CASSLTTGGSSYEQYF. The nucleotide sequence reads TGCGCCAGCAGCCTGACAACAGGGGGGAGCTCCTACGAGCAGTACTTC. The chain was built from TRBV4-1 and TRBJ2-7; 8 central bases correspond to TRBD1. From the germline V gene, CDR1 is MGHRA and CDR2 is YSYEKL. From the cysteine through the phenylalanine, the CDR3 covers 16 amino acids. The only DNA kept is the CDR3, 48 bases in frame from the first base. V is trimmed back by 4 bases and J by 0 bases, and the junction contains 8 bases that no gene match accounts for.